Sequencing of this T cell receptor beta chain was carried out in a study of blood T cell repertoires in COVID-19. This table comes from immunoSEQ multiplex PCR, and its TCRdb copy is limited to in-frame clones, with some not included. The sample contains tens of thousands of clones, around 87% of which appear only once. Per the germline V gene, CDR1 is SNHLY and CDR2 is FYNNEI. V dropped 5 bases and J dropped 8; count of bases not matched to a gene: 7. The CDR3 contains 15 residues. The receptor comes from a human donor in a cohort sampled during active COVID-19. The chain has TRBV2 and TRBJ1-4; TRBD1 aligns across 11 bases. The sample consisted of peripheral blood. The CDR3 nucleotides are TGTGCCAGCAGTTACCTTGGGACAGGGGGAGAAAAACTGTTTTTT. Translating gives CASSYLGTGGEKLFF.